These T cell receptor beta chains were read from a single sample in a study of T-cell memory formation after mild COVID-19. TCRdb passed the 5' RACE reads through MiXCR, listing each CDR3 protein once. The sample gives roughly 50,000 distinct CDR3 sequences, more than 8% of which show up once; about 1.1% is in the top ten. Material for sequencing was PBMCs or a T cell subset sorted from them (not recorded which). The receptor set was obtained from a man between 18 and 35 years old who had mild COVID-19 (a few samples of this study predate the infection). Cell type and time point are not known. The CDR3 runs from the conserved cysteine through the conserved F or W.

16	TRBV6-2/TRBV6-3	TRBJ2-1	CASSYVSGSSYNEQFF
16	TRBV19	TRBJ2-1	CASSRTSGGLYNEQFF
13	TRBV18	TRBJ1-1	CASSQGGNTEAFF
14	TRBV7-8	TRBJ2-2	CASRRVASTGELFF
11	TRBV29-1	TRBJ2-2	CSGRSAGELFF
13	TRBV7-9	TRBJ2-5	CASSLAFRDVVCF
15	TRBV28	TRBJ1-3	CASSFSHGAENTIYF
14	TRBV30	TRBJ1-6	CAWSYGGQSSPLHF
14	TRBV11-2	TRBJ2-3	CASSPILPTDTQYF
14	TRBV9	TRBJ2-5	CASSVGPPGETQYF
14	TRBV12-3/TRBV12-4	TRBJ2-1	CASSPQAGAGEQFF
14	TRBV24-1	TRBJ2-5	CATSVSGAQETQYF
16	TRBV7-9	TRBJ2-1	CASSSSRTGFGNEQFF
14	TRBV5-6	TRBJ2-3	CASSSKRGRDTQYF
15	TRBV7-3	TRBJ2-3	CASSSRRRGTDTQYF
15	TRBV2	TRBJ2-1	CASSDGTSGYNEQFF
14	TRBV7-9	TRBJ1-1	CASSPRTGRTEAFF
14	TRBV6-1	TRBJ2-3	CASGSGQGSDTQYF
14	TRBV12-3/TRBV12-4	TRBJ2-7	CASRLTWDPYEQYF
17	TRBV7-2	TRBJ2-3	CASSLDQLASRADTQYF
14	TRBV4-1	TRBJ1-4	CASSWGVTNEKLFF
17	TRBV28	TRBJ2-6	CASKSWTGYSGANVLTF
16	TRBV4-2	TRBJ2-3	CASSQGTQGFTDTQYF
14	TRBV4-1	TRBJ1-2	CASRPEIGGGGYTF
13	TRBV6-5	TRBJ2-1	CASRLSSYNEQFF
15	TRBV14	TRBJ2-1	CASSQARGRYNEQFF
15	TRBV24-1	TRBJ1-5	CATSDPSAHHQPQHF
14	TRBV3-1	TRBJ2-5	CASTGLAGRETQYF
16	TRBV10-3	TRBJ1-2	CAISESQTGGGYGYTF